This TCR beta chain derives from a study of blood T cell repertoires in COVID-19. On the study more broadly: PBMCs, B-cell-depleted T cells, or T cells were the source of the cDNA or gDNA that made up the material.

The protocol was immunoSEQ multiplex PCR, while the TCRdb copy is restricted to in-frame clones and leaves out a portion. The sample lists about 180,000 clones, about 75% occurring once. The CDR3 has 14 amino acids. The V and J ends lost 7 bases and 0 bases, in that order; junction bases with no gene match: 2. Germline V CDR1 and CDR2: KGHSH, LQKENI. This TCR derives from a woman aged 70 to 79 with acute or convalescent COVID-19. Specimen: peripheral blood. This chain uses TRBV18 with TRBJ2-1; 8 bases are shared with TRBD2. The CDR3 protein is CASLSGSSYNEQFF. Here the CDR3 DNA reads TGTGCCAGCTTAAGCGGGAGCTCCTACAATGAGCAGTTCTTC.